The TCR beta chain under discussion was sequenced for a study of T-cell reconstitution after alpha-beta-depleted transplantation in children. V lost 4 bases to trimming and J lost 5 bases; unmatched junction nucleotides: 5. Per the germline V gene, CDR1 is KGHDR and CDR2 is SFDVKD. The CDR3 covers 14 residues. Unique molecular identifiers were incorporated when the TCRbeta library was constructed. TCRdb itself ran the PCR reads through MiXCR, one entry per CDR3 protein. Of some 400,000 distinct CDR3 sequences in the sample, 20% were seen once. The sequence was obtained from a human donor who donated a stem cell graft to a child with acute myeloid leukemia. The sequencing used PBMCs from the stem cell graft donor, collected from the stem cell graft. The chain is built from TRBV24-1 and TRBJ2-5, with TRBD1 identical over 8 bases. The CDR3 nucleotides are TGTGCCACCAGTGAATCGACAGGGGAGGAGACCCAGTACTTC. Translated, it gives CATSESTGEETQYF.